Below, 32 T cell receptor beta chains from the same sample are listed, as sequenced in a study of shared clonotypes between healthy human individuals. Clones were read by immunoSEQ multiplex PCR, and TCRdb kept only the in-frame ones, dropping some. The profile shows 2 million to 2.5 million clones, about 95% of them singletons. CD45RO-negative CD8 cells positively selected for CCR7 made up the naive population, which excluded terminally differentiated effector memory CD45RA+ cells. The sample was naive CD8+ T cells sorted from blood. All receptors come from a man aged 18 to 30 in good health.

V is TRBV27 and J is TRBJ1-5, with D unclear. Trimming cost V 5 bases and J 0 bases, with 5 bases left between them. There are 13 residues in the CDR3. Germline CDR1 reads MNHEY; CDR2 reads SMNVEV (reference sequence). The CDR3: CASSDDSNQPQHF. DNA of the CDR3: TGTGCCAGCAGTGATGATAGCAATCAGCCCCAGCATTTT.

This chain links TRBV5-1 with TRBJ2-7; D may match TRBD1 or TRBD2 (6 bases each). The germline gives CDR1 SGHRS, CDR2 YFSETQ. The CDR3 runs 15 residues. V was cut by 0 bases and J by 6 bases, with 16 bases left in between. The CDR3, as DNA: TGCGCCAGCAGCTTGGTGGGGGGCGCAGATCCCGAGCAGTACTTC. Protein: CASSLVGGADPEQYF.

The chain carries TRBV2 and TRBJ2-7, with D tentatively TRBD1 (6 bases). Trimming took 6 bases from V and 6 from J, leaving 15 bases between them. Germline V gene lookup returns CDR1 SNHLY and CDR2 FYNNEI. The CDR3 covers 13 residues. Here the CDR3 DNA reads TGTGCCAGCAGGCCCAGGGGCCAGTCCGAGCAGTACTTC. This translates into CASRPRGQSEQYF.

This clone was picked up one time. The chain links TRBV27 to TRBJ1-2; possibly TRBD1 for D (5 bases). The V end lost 6 bases, the J end lost 4 bases, and 15 bases lay between the germline ends. CDR1 MNHEY and CDR2 SMNVEV come from the germline V gene (reference sequence). CDR3 size: 14 residues. The CDR3 coding sequence is TGTGCCAGCAGACCCAGGGAAGCCTTCTATGGCTACACCTTC. It specifies CASRPREAFYGYTF.

The V and J genes are TRBV27 and TRBJ2-7, with D possibly being TRBD1 or TRBD2 (5 bases each). From germline, CDR1 is MNHEY and CDR2 SMNVEV (reference sequence). This CDR3 is built from 15 residues. V lost 5 bases, J lost 5 bases, and 19 bases lay in between. CDR3 amino acids: CASSDGTVVLNEQYF. CDR3 nucleotide sequence: TGTGCCAGCAGTGACGGGACGGTCGTCCTAAACGAGCAGTACTTC.

This rearrangement joins TRBV6-5 to TRBJ1-1; D may be TRBD1 (5 bases). V was clipped by 6 bases and J by 0 bases, with 11 bases between them. The CDR3 has 14 residues. Germline V CDR1 and CDR2: MNHEY, SVGAGI. The CDR3 sequence is CASRSDTLNTEAFF. In nucleotides, the CDR3 is TGTGCCAGCAGGTCGGACACACTGAACACTGAAGCTTTCTTT.

Points on this clone: The sample contains more than one DNA sequence encoding this CDR3. The genes are TRBV27 and TRBJ2-2; D possibly matches TRBD1 or TRBD2 (5 bases each). The V gene's germline CDR1 is MNHEY and CDR2 SMNVEV (reference sequence). This CDR3 spans 15 amino acids. V shed 5 bases and J shed 1 base, with 11 bases lying between them. As DNA, the CDR3 is TGTGCCAGCAGTGCCGGGACGGTGAACACCGGGGAGCTGTTTTTT. This sequence encodes CASSAGTVNTGELFF.

DNA of the CDR3: TGTGCCTGGAGTGTAGGGACAGGGGTTTCTGATGGCTACACCTTC. Its translation: CAWSVGTGVSDGYTF. This sequence joins TRBV30 and TRBJ1-2; TRBD1 matches 10 bases. V was clipped by 0 bases and J by 6 bases; unmatched bases: 7. Germline CDR1 and CDR2: GTSNPN and SVGIG (reference sequence). CDR3 length equals 15 residues. The variable domain in full, with the rest retrieved from reference TRBV30 and TRBJ1-2, is SQTIHQWPATLVQPVGSPLSLECTVEGTSNPNLYWYRQAAGRGLQLLFYSVGIGQISSEVPQNLSASRPQDRQFILSSKKLLLSDSGFYLCAWSVGTGVSDGYTFGSGTRLTVV.

This clone was seen only once. This same CDR3 is encoded by further DNA sequences in the sample. The V and J genes are TRBV30 and TRBJ1-1; no clear D. CDR3 length equals 13 residues. The ends were cut back, 0 bases at V and 3 bases at J, with 8 bases in the middle. Germline assignment: CDR1 GTSNPN and CDR2 SVGIG (reference sequence). In DNA, the CDR3 is TGTGCCTGGAGTGTAAACGGGGACACTGAAGCTTTCTTT. Translated: CAWSVNGDTEAFF.

In the case of this clone: The same CDR3 is also encoded by other DNA sequences in this sample. The rearrangement links TRBV27 to TRBJ2-2; TRBD1 aligns across 11 bases. The CDR3 is 15 amino acids. Germline V lookup: CDR1 MNHEY, CDR2 SMNVEV (reference sequence). The ends lost 5 bases at V and 4 bases at J; junction bases unmatched: 3. The CDR3 DNA reads TGTGCCAGCAGTGTGGGGACAGGGGGCACCGGGGAGCTGTTTTTT. Protein: CASSVGTGGTGELFF.

The chain couples TRBV28 to TRBJ1-5, with 11 nucleotides matching TRBD1. The length of the CDR3 is 15 residues. Per germline, CDR1 MDHEN and CDR2 SYDVKM. With 6 bases clipped from V and 9 bases from J, the junction kept 10 bases outside the gene matches. CDR3 sequence: CASSPGQGGQMPQHF. The CDR3 DNA is TGTGCCAGCAGCCCGGGACAGGGGGGCCAGATGCCCCAGCATTTT.

The chain couples TRBV6-6 to TRBJ1-5; D might be TRBD1 (5 bases). CDR1 and CDR2 (germline): MNHNY, SVGAGI (reference sequence). The CDR3 consists of 15 residues. With 7 bases removed from V and 0 bases from J, the gap between germline ends came to 13 bases. CDR3: CASTMGGYSNQPQHF. CDR3 bases: TGTGCCAGCACCATGGGGGGATATAGCAATCAGCCCCAGCATTTT.

This clone came up once. The genes are TRBV6-5 and TRBJ1-2; D possibly corresponds to TRBD1 (6 bases). Germline-derived CDR1 and CDR2 are MNHEY and SVGAGI. Trimming took 6 bases from V and 1 from J, leaving 12 bases between them. The CDR3 contains 14 residues. The CDR3 spells CASSRGQYNYGYTF. Written as DNA, the CDR3 is TGTGCCAGCAGCCGTGGACAGTATAACTATGGCTACACCTTC.

The rearrangement joins TRBV7-2 to TRBJ2-7; tentatively, D is TRBD1 (6 bases). Germline assignment: CDR1 SGHTA and CDR2 FQGNSA. The length of the CDR3 is 13 residues. The V end was cut by 3 bases, the J end by 2 bases, with 8 bases between. CDR3 amino acids: CASSFGTTYEQYF. CDR3 DNA sequence: TGTGCCAGCAGCTTCGGGACAACCTACGAGCAGTACTTC.

This clone appeared a single time. The J gene is TRBJ2-2, the V gene TRBV7-9; D call uncertain. With 8 bases removed from V and 10 bases from J, the gap between germline ends came to 14 bases. This CDR3 comprises 12 residues. Germline V lookup: CDR1 SEHNR, CDR2 FQNEAQ (reference sequence). CDR3 amino acids: CASDGKRAELFF. The DNA for the CDR3 is TGTGCCAGCGACGGAAAACGGGCGGAGCTGTTTTTT. Combining the CDR3 with reference TRBV7-9 and TRBJ2-2 gives the whole variable domain DTGVSQNPRHKITKRGQNVTFRCDPISEHNRLYWYRQTLGQGPEFLTYFQNEAQLEKSRLLSDRFSAERPKGSFSTLEIQRTEQGDSAMYLCASDGKRAELFFGEGSRLTVL.

The chain joins TRBV7-9 to TRBJ2-1; no definite D call. Trimming took 2 bases from V and 5 from J, leaving 10 bases between them. Germline values: CDR1 SEHNR, CDR2 FQNEAQ (reference sequence). The CDR3 totals 14 residues. The CDR3: CASSLSYGDNEQFF. In DNA form, the CDR3 reads TGTGCCAGCAGCTTAAGTTACGGAGACAATGAGCAGTTCTTC.

The J gene is TRBJ1-5, the V gene TRBV27; perhaps TRBD1 as D (6 bases). Trimming pared 6 bases from V and 0 bases from J, leaving 12 bases between. The V gene's germline CDR1 is MNHEY and CDR2 SMNVEV (reference sequence). The CDR3 spans 15 residues. The CDR3 spells CASSPGQISNQPQHF. The CDR3 DNA is TGTGCCAGCAGCCCGGGACAAATTAGCAATCAGCCCCAGCATTTT.

The chain links TRBV7-9 to TRBJ1-1; the match to TRBD1 covers 7 bases. The germline V gene has CDR1 SEHNR and CDR2 FQNEAQ (reference sequence). V shed 5 bases, J shed 7 bases, and the junction held 13 bases outside the gene matches. The CDR3 runs to 15 residues. Here the CDR3 reads CASSPRTGWGNEAFF. In DNA form, the CDR3 reads TGTGCCAGCAGCCCCAGGACAGGATGGGGTAATGAAGCTTTCTTT. The complete variable domain, with remaining parts taken from reference TRBV7-9 and TRBJ1-1, reads DTGVSQNPRHKITKRGQNVTFRCDPISEHNRLYWYRQTLGQGPEFLTYFQNEAQLEKSRLLSDRFSAERPKGSFSTLEIQRTEQGDSAMYLCASSPRTGWGNEAFFGQGTRLTVV.

V and J are TRBV2 and TRBJ1-4; TRBD1 matches 7 bases. Germline values: CDR1 SNHLY, CDR2 FYNNEI. This CDR3 is 15 amino acids long. The ends lost 5 bases at V and 0 bases at J; junction bases unmatched: 3. CDR3 region: CASSRTGATNEKLFF. The CDR3 nucleotides are TGTGCCAGCAGTCGGACAGGCGCAACTAATGAAAAACTGTTTTTT.

CDR3 nucleotides: TGTGCCAGCAGTGTGGACAGGACTAATGAAAAACTGTTTTTT. Translated: CASSVDRTNEKLFF. The V and J genes are TRBV2 and TRBJ1-4; TRBD1 matches 7 bases. Germline loops: CDR1 SNHLY, CDR2 FYNNEI. The CDR3 has 14 amino acids. Trimming removed 4 bases from V and 2 bases from J; junction bases left unmatched: 1.

V is TRBV6-5 and J is TRBJ1-2; D gene uncertain. CDR1 is MNHEY, CDR2 SVGAGI, per germline. The germline V and J ends were trimmed by 0 bases and 4 bases, with 6 bases remaining between them. This CDR3 spans 13 amino acids. The CDR3 protein is CASSYSMGYGYTF. In nucleotides, the CDR3 is TGTGCCAGCAGTTACTCTATGGGCTATGGCTACACCTTC.

The V call is TRBV7-3, the J call TRBJ2-3; D not certain. CDR1 and CDR2 (germline): SGHTA, FQGTGA. The CDR3 is 14 residues long. Trimming removed 2 bases from V and 2 bases from J, with 8 bases in between. The CDR3 sequence is CASSLGLATDTQYF. In DNA, the CDR3 is TGTGCCAGCAGCTTAGGGCTGGCCACAGATACGCAGTATTTT.

The V and J genes are TRBV7-6 and TRBJ2-1; D is possibly TRBD1 (6 bases). Deletions cut 2 bases from V and 7 bases from J, with 12 bases between. CDR1 SGHVS and CDR2 FNYEAQ come from the germline V gene. There are 14 residues in the CDR3. The CDR3 loop reads CASSLSTGMNEQFF. The CDR3 DNA sequence: TGTGCCAGCAGCTTATCTACAGGGATGAATGAGCAGTTCTTC. Variable domain in full (rest from reference TRBV7-6 and TRBJ2-1): GAGVSQSPRYKVTKRGQDVALRCDPISGHVSLYWYRQALGQGPEFLTYFNYEAQQDKSGLPNDRFSAERPEGSISTLTIQRTEQRDSAMYRCASSLSTGMNEQFFGPGTRLTVL.

J is TRBJ2-1 and V is TRBV2, with TRBD2 matching over 10 bases. The CDR3 runs 11 residues. CDR1 is SNHLY and CDR2 is FYNNEI in the germline V gene. With V trimmed by 7 bases and J by 16 bases, 7 bases remained unmatched. In nucleotides, the CDR3 is TGTGCCAGCATCGACAGCGGGGGGGGTTTCTTC. It specifies CASIDSGGGFF.

The CDR3 DNA follows: TGTGCCAGCAGCCACAGGGTAGGCTCGACTTGGGGCCCGGAAGCTTTCTTT. Translated, it gives CASSHRVGSTWGPEAFF. The rearrangement joins TRBV7-9 to TRBJ1-1, with D perhaps TRBD1 (6 bases). CDR1 SEHNR and CDR2 FQNEAQ come from the germline V gene (reference sequence). Between the trimmed V and J ends, which lost 5 bases and 8 bases, there was a span of 27 bases. The CDR3 extends over 17 amino acids.

The chain uses TRBV5-5 and TRBJ2-7; tentative D call: TRBD2 (6 bases). With 4 bases removed from V and 5 bases from J, the gap between germline ends came to 19 bases. Germline V CDR1 and CDR2: SGHKS, YYEKEE (reference sequence). CDR3 length equals 15 residues. CDR3 in DNA: TGTGCCAGCAGCCTATTAGCGGCAACGACGGACGAGCAGTACTTC. This sequence encodes CASSLLAATTDEQYF.

V usage is TRBV7-9 and J usage is TRBJ1-1; TRBD1 matches at 9 bases. Germline V gives CDR1 SEHNR, CDR2 FQNEAQ (reference sequence). The CDR3 is 16 amino acids. V shed 4 bases, J shed 8 bases, and the junction held 14 bases outside the gene matches. The CDR3 coding sequence is TGTGCCAGCAGCTCACCCCAGGACAGGGGAATTACGGAAGCTTTCTTT. It yields the protein CASSSPQDRGITEAFF.

The genes are TRBV11-2 and TRBJ2-1; TRBD2 matches at 11 bases. The CDR3 totals 17 residues. Germline values: CDR1 SGHAT, CDR2 FQNNGV. Losses at the gene ends were 3 bases for V and 3 bases for J; bases not matched to a gene: 7. The CDR3 DNA reads as TGTGCCAGCAGCTTTGGGGTAGGACTAGCGGGCTACAATGAGCAGTTCTTC. Its translation: CASSFGVGLAGYNEQFF.

This sequence joins TRBV27 and TRBJ2-7; D is perhaps TRBD2 (6 bases). Germline assignment: CDR1 MNHEY and CDR2 SMNVEV (reference sequence). V was clipped by 3 bases and J by 7 bases, with 16 bases between them. The CDR3 has 14 residues. CDR3 DNA sequence: TGTGCCAGCAGTTTTTCTTGGGACTCCTTAGAGCAGTACTTC. This codes for CASSFSWDSLEQYF.

The count of this clone is one. CDR3 bases: TGTGCCAGCAGTTTAGGGTCGGGGGCCTATGGCTACACCTTC. Translation: CASSLGSGAYGYTF. This rearrangement joins TRBV28 to TRBJ1-2; D perhaps matches TRBD1 (6 bases). Trimming pared 2 bases from V and 4 bases from J, leaving 11 bases between. The germline CDR1 and CDR2 sequences are MDHEN and SYDVKM. The CDR3 has 14 amino acids.

The V and J genes are TRBV6-1 and TRBJ1-2; D ambiguous. Germline lookup yields CDR1 MNHNS and CDR2 SASEGT. Trimming cost V 6 bases and J 5 bases, with 19 bases left between them. The CDR3 length is 15 residues. The CDR3 loop is CASRSFGRPVYGYTF. DNA of the CDR3: TGTGCCAGCAGAAGTTTTGGACGGCCGGTTTATGGCTACACCTTC.

The chain combines TRBV6-4 with TRBJ2-7, with 8 bases aligning to TRBD2. CDR1 MRHNA and CDR2 SNTAGT come from the germline V gene. J lost 6 bases, V lost 3 bases, and 4 bases had no gene match. This CDR3 is built from 13 residues. The CDR3 DNA sequence: TGTGCCAGCAGTGATGCTAGCGGGTCCGAGCAGTACTTC. Translated, it gives CASSDASGSEQYF.